The 13 T cell receptor beta chains reported below all come from one sample, sequenced in a study of cytomegalovirus exposure and HLA in healthy donors. 60 Vbeta and 13 Jbeta primers were used in PCR. TCRdb's copy holds only in-frame clones and misses some; the assay was immunoSEQ multiplex PCR. The sample contains some 100,000 clones, 79% of which appear only once. Sample: PBMCs. These receptors were obtained from a female donor in good health and CMV-seropositive.

This clone was recorded only once. This rearrangement joins TRBV2 to TRBJ1-1, with 11 bases matching TRBD1. Germline CDR1 and CDR2: SNHLY and FYNNEI. V shed 6 bases and J 0 bases; nucleotides not matched to a gene: 3. This CDR3 spans 15 amino acids. The CDR3, as DNA: TGTGCCAGCAGGGGGACAGGGGGTATGAACACTGAAGCTTTCTTT. Its translation is CASRGTGGMNTEAFF.

The chain employs TRBV7-2 and TRBJ1-4; D remains unclear. The CDR3 consists of 15 residues. Trimming shortened V by 5 bases and J by 5 bases, and 15 bases separated the two germline ends. CDR1 SGHTA and CDR2 FQGNSA come from the germline V gene. CDR3: CASSPPGSLNEKLFF. DNA of the CDR3: TGTGCCAGCAGCCCCCCGGGGAGTCTAAATGAAAAACTGTTTTTT.

Comments on this clone: Germline and junction disagree at one end, which may indicate a read error. V gene TRBV6-1 combines with J gene TRBJ2-3; TRBD2 matches at 7 bases. This CDR3 is 20 amino acids long. Germline CDR1 reads MNHNS; CDR2 reads SASEGT. CDR3 sequence: CASGEFFGRRERSSTDTQYF. The CDR3 DNA follows: TGTGCCAGCGGTGAATTTTTCGGCCGGCGGGAGCGTAGTAGCACAGATACGCAGTATTTT.

This clone was observed a handful of times. The V gene is TRBV5-1, the J gene TRBJ2-2; 7 bases map to TRBD1. The length of the CDR3 is 15 residues. Per germline, CDR1 SGHRS and CDR2 YFSETQ. V gave up 0 bases and J gave up 5 bases; unmatched junction bases: 4. The CDR3 coding sequence is TGCGCCAGCAGCTTGGAGACAGGGTATACCGGGGAGCTGTTTTTT. Its translation: CASSLETGYTGELFF.

V usage is TRBV5-5 and J usage is TRBJ1-5; D remains unclear. This CDR3 is built from 15 residues. V lost 4 bases and J 8 bases, leaving 19 bases between the germline ends. CDR1 and CDR2 (germline): SGHKS, YYEKEE (reference sequence). In DNA, the CDR3 is TGTGCCAGCAGCCCAACGTGGGCGGGCATTGAGCCCCAGCATTTT. Translation gives CASSPTWAGIEPQHF. Supplemented by reference TRBV5-5 and TRBJ1-5, the full variable domain reads DAGVTQSPTHLIKTRGQQVTLRCSPISGHKSVSWYQQVLGQGPQFIFQYYEKEERGRGNFPDRFSARQFPNYSSELNVNALLLGDSALYLCASSPTWAGIEPQHFGDGTRLSIL.

The rearrangement joins TRBV27 to TRBJ2-7; the match to TRBD2 covers 7 bases. The germline V gene has CDR1 MNHEY and CDR2 SMNVEV (reference sequence). V shed 8 bases, J shed 2 bases, and the junction held 9 bases outside the gene matches. CDR3 length: 14 residues. The CDR3 bases are TGTGCCAGCCGCCCTTTCGGGGGGACCTACGAGCAGTACTTC. The encoded protein is CASRPFGGTYEQYF.

The sample holds one count of this clone. A read error may produce the germline difference seen at one junction end. The rearrangement links TRBV7-9 to TRBJ2-1, with 12 bases identical to TRBD1. The CDR3 has 12 residues. The germline V gene has CDR1 SEHNR and CDR2 FQNEAQ (reference sequence). The CDR3 nucleotides are TGTTCCAGGGGGACAGGGGGCGTGGAGCAGTTCTTC. Protein: CSRGTGGVEQFF.

The chain links TRBV19 to TRBJ2-7; 7 nucleotides match TRBD1. The CDR3 runs to 13 residues. Germline CDR1 and CDR2: LNHDA and SQIVND (reference sequence). V lost 10 bases and J lost 0; bases outside the gene matches: 6. CDR3 DNA: TGTGCCACCCGGGACAGCAGCTCCTACGAGCAGTACTTC. It yields the protein CATRDSSSYEQYF. The full variable domain, its missing parts supplied by reference TRBV19 and TRBJ2-7, is DGGITQSPKYLFRKEGQNVTLSCEQNLNHDAMYWYRQDPGQGLRLIYYSQIVNDFQKGDIAEGYSVSREKKESFPLTVTSAQKNPTAFYLCATRDSSSYEQYFGPGTRLTVT.

The J gene is TRBJ2-1, the V gene TRBV25-1, with no clear D. The CDR3 runs 13 residues. Germline values: CDR1 MGHDK, CDR2 SYGVNS. V dropped 0 bases and J dropped 8 bases, with 8 bases sitting between them. The CDR3 loop is CASSEYYRDEQFF. DNA for the CDR3: TGTGCCAGCAGTGAATATTATCGGGATGAGCAGTTCTTC.

This CDR3 reads CASSTDRGLGNQPQHF. In nucleotides, the CDR3 is TGTGCCAGCAGCACGGACAGGGGGCTCGGCAATCAGCCCCAGCATTTT. The chain joins TRBV5-5 to TRBJ1-5; TRBD1 matches at 11 bases. The CDR3 loop spans 16 amino acids. Germline V gene data show CDR1 as SGHKS and CDR2 as YYEKEE (reference sequence). Trimming took 4 bases from V and 2 from J; bases not matched to a gene: 5.

The rearrangement links TRBV4-2 to TRBJ2-1; 11 nucleotides agree with TRBD2. CDR3 length equals 15 residues. Trimming at V came to 4 bases and at J to 7 bases, leaving 6 bases not matched to a gene. Per germline, CDR1 LGHNA and CDR2 YNFKEQ. CDR3: CASSPLAGGPNEQFF. In DNA form, the CDR3 reads TGTGCCAGCAGCCCCTTAGCGGGAGGGCCGAATGAGCAGTTCTTC.

Written as DNA, the CDR3 is TGTGCCAGCAGCTTATTTCAGGGGGCGGGAGAAAAACTGTTTTTT. Its translation is CASSLFQGAGEKLFF. The chain combines TRBV2 with TRBJ1-4; 8 bases map to TRBD1. J was trimmed by 8 bases and V by 6 bases; bases with no gene match: 11. This CDR3 is 15 amino acids long. Germline V gene sequence: CDR1 SNHLY, CDR2 FYNNEI.

Concerning this clone itself: Relative to the germline gene, one junction end is altered; a read error may explain this. The rearrangement uses TRBV7-9 and TRBJ2-2, with 7 bases that match TRBD1. Germline V CDR1 and CDR2: SEHNR, FQNEAQ (reference sequence). The CDR3 is 16 residues long. CDR3 residues: CSSSLVTGPNTGELFF. The CDR3 region has the DNA TGTTCCAGCAGCTTAGTGACAGGGCCGAACACCGGGGAGCTGTTTTTT.